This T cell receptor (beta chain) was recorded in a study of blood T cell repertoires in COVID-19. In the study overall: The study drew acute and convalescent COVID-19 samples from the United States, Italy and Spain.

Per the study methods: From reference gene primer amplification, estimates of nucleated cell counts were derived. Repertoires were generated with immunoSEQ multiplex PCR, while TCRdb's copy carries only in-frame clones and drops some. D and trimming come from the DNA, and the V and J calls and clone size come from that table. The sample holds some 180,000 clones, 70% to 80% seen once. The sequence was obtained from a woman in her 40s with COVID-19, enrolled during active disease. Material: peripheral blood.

The CDR3 bases are TGTGCCACCGATCCGGGACAGAGAAACACTGAAGCTTTCTTT. Its translation: CATDPGQRNTEAFF. This chain links TRBV15 with TRBJ1-1; TRBD1 matches at 7 bases. Germline V gene data show CDR1 as LNHNV and CDR2 as YYDKDF (reference sequence). CDR3 size: 14 residues. The ends lost 8 bases at V and 2 bases at J; junction bases unmatched: 8.